Sequencing of this T cell receptor (beta chain) was carried out in a study of cytomegalovirus exposure and HLA in healthy donors. Across the study: As an earlier analysis found, about 179 million T cells yielded about 120 million unique TCR beta sequences. Findings and caveats of the study: The study recorded 160 or so TCR beta chains that were cytomegalovirus-associated. An analysis was carried out later, and it reportedly showed fewer N-insertions in an Asian-associated ancestry cluster than the approximately 700-donor mean. Later analysis identified over 15,000 TCR beta sequences associated with HLA alleles, using a false discovery rate threshold of 0.05.

It was with 60 Vbeta and 13 Jbeta primers that the PCR ran. TCRdb's table, derived via immunoSEQ multiplex PCR, lists solely in-frame clones and lacks some. The repertoire holds over 100,000 clones, with 80% to 85% as singletons. The CDR3 runs to 11 residues. Germline loops: CDR1 DFQATT, CDR2 SNEGSKA (reference sequence). V lost 5 bases, J lost 5 bases, and 8 bases lay in between. As to this clone: No antigen is known for it.

This clonotype originated in a man aged 25-40 years in good health and CMV-seropositive. The chain uses TRBV20-1 and TRBJ2-3, with D maybe TRBD2 (6 bases). The sample taken for sequencing was PBMCs. In nucleotides, the CDR3 is TGCAGTGCTGACGGGGGAGATACGCAGTATTTT. This encodes CSADGGDTQYF.